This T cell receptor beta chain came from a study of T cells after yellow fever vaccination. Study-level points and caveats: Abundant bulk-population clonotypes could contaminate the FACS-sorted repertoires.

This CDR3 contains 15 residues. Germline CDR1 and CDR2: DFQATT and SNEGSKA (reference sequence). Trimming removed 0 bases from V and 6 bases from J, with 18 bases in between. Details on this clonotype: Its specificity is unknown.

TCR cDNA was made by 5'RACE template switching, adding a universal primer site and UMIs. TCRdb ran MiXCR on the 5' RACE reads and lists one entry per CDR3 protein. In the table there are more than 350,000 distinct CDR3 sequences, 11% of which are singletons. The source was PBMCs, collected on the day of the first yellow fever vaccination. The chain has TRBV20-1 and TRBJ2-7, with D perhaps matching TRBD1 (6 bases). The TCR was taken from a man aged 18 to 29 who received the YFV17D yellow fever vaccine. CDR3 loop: CSARDPSGVWAEQYF. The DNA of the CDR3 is TGCAGTGCTAGAGATCCTTCAGGGGTTTGGGCCGAGCAGTACTTC.